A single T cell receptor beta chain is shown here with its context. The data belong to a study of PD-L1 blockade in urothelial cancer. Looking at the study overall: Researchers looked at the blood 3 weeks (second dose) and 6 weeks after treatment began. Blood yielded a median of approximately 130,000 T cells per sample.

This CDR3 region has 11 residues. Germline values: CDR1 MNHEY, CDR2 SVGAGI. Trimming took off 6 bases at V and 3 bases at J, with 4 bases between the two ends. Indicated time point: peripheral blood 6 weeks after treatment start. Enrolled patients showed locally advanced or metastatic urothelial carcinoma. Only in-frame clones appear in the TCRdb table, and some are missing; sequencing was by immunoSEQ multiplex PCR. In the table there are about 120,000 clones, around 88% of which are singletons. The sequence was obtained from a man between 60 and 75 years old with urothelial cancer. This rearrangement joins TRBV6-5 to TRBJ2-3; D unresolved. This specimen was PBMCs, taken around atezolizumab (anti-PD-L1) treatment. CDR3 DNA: TGTGCCAGCAGGGAGACAGATACGCAGTATTTT. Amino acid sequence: CASRETDTQYF.